These 14 T cell receptor beta chains came from one sample sequenced in a study of blood T cell repertoires in COVID-19. Libraries were prepared by immunoSEQ multiplex PCR; TCRdb keeps only in-frame clonotypes and omits some of them. Among fewer than 250,000 clones listed, roughly 80% were seen once. Sequencing was carried out using peripheral blood. All receptors derive from a woman in her seventies with active or convalescent COVID-19.

The chain joins TRBV4-2 to TRBJ2-7, with 8 bases aligning to TRBD1. CDR1 is LGHNA, CDR2 YNFKEQ, per germline. The trim removed 3 bases at V and 2 bases at J, leaving 12 bases unmatched. The CDR3 consists of 17 residues. CDR3 sequence (DNA): TGTGCCAGCAGCCAGGGAATCGGACAGGGTGGAACCTACGAGCAGTACTTC. This gives the protein CASSQGIGQGGTYEQYF.

The chain couples TRBV5-1 to TRBJ1-1; D gene uncertain. V lost 4 bases and J 6 bases, leaving 13 bases between the germline ends. CDR1 SGHRS and CDR2 YFSETQ come from the germline V gene. The CDR3 extends over 13 amino acids. CDR3 nucleotides: TGCGCCAGCAGCCTGCAAGCTCGGTCTGAAGCTTTCTTT. It translates to CASSLQARSEAFF.

The table lists this clone with a count of one. The gene calls are TRBV7-2 and TRBJ2-1, with 14 bases fitting TRBD2. Germline CDR1 is SGHTA and CDR2 is FQGNSA. V trimming: 5 bases; J trimming: 5 bases; junction bases outside the gene matches: 8. This CDR3 is built from 17 residues. The CDR3 sequence: CASSPRLAGGRDNEQFF. The DNA of the CDR3 is TGTGCCAGCAGCCCCCGACTAGCGGGGGGGCGGGACAATGAGCAGTTCTTC. The full variable domain, completed using reference TRBV7-2 and TRBJ2-1, is GAGVSQSPSNKVTEKGKDVELRCDPISGHTALYWYRQSLGQGLEFLIYFQGNSAPDKSGLPSDRFSAERTGGSVSTLTIQRTQQEDSAVYLCASSPRLAGGRDNEQFFGPGTRLTVL.

The chain couples TRBV5-1 to TRBJ1-2; a possible D gene is TRBD1 (6 bases). The CDR3 extends over 16 amino acids. Germline V gene data show CDR1 as SGHRS and CDR2 as YFSETQ. Trimming removed 4 bases at V and 7 bases at J, with 23 bases between. The CDR3, as DNA: TGCGCCAGCAGCCCCCCTGGGGGGGGGCCAACGCGTGGCTACACCTTC. Translation: CASSPPGGGPTRGYTF.

This clone has a single count. The chain recombines TRBV5-1 with TRBJ2-1, with D possibly TRBD1 on 5 matching bases. Trimming cost V 6 bases and J 5 bases, with 18 bases left between them. CDR1 is SGHRS and CDR2 is YFSETQ in the germline V gene. The CDR3 has 15 amino acids. The DNA for the CDR3 is TGCGCCAGCAAGCCCATAATAGGACACCACAATGAGCAGTTCTTC. This translates into CASKPIIGHHNEQFF.

The chain employs TRBV7-2 and TRBJ1-5; D unresolved. Germline CDR1 and CDR2: SGHTA and FQGNSA. The CDR3 length is 19 residues. Trimming stripped 1 base from V and 1 base from J, with 20 bases between. The CDR3: CASSLGFRATPLSNQPQHF. The CDR3 DNA is TGTGCCAGCAGCTTAGGATTTCGCGCGACTCCTCTCAGCAATCAGCCCCAGCATTTT.

The chain combines TRBV18 with TRBJ1-1; maybe TRBD1 (6 bases). CDR1 and CDR2 (germline): KGHSH, LQKENI. V shed 6 bases and J shed 0 bases, with 17 bases lying between them. The CDR3 contains 16 residues. The DNA for the CDR3 is TGTGCCAGCTCCGGACCTCGGACAGTATTGAACACTGAAGCTTTCTTT. This gives the protein CASSGPRTVLNTEAFF.

This chain uses TRBV5-8 with TRBJ1-2, with no clear D. Per germline, CDR1 SGHTS and CDR2 YDEGEE. This CDR3 has 12 residues. The V end lost 0 bases, the J end lost 7 bases, and 7 bases lay between the germline ends. The CDR3 reads CASSLVRSGYTF. The DNA for the CDR3 is TGTGCCAGCAGCTTGGTGAGGTCTGGCTACACCTTC.

The chain joins TRBV3-1 (or the pseudogene TRBV3-2) to TRBJ1-4; a possible D gene is TRBD1 (6 bases). V gave up 2 bases and J gave up 7 bases, with 14 bases separating them. Germline V lookup: CDR1 LGHDT, CDR2 YNNKEL (reference sequence). The CDR3 consists of 15 residues. CDR3 bases: TGTGCCAGCAGCCAATCACAGGGAGGGAGTGAAAAACTGTTTTTT. Protein sequence: CASSQSQGGSEKLFF.

This clone has only a few counts. The genes are TRBV3-1 (or the pseudogene TRBV3-2) and TRBJ2-7; D perhaps matches TRBD1 (5 bases). Trimming took 0 bases from V and 7 from J, leaving 7 bases between them. The germline CDR1 and CDR2 sequences are LGHDT and YNNKEL (reference sequence). This CDR3 is 12 amino acids long. The CDR3 spells CASSQEGREQYF. Written as DNA, the CDR3 is TGTGCCAGCAGCCAAGAGGGGCGGGAGCAGTACTTC.

In DNA, the CDR3 is TGCGCCAGCAGCCCCCAGATTGCCACTGAAGCTTTCTTT. This encodes CASSPQIATEAFF. This rearrangement joins TRBV5-1 to TRBJ1-1; D is unresolved. The V and J ends lost 4 bases and 4 bases respectively, with 11 bases between them. Looked up from germline, CDR1 is SGHRS and CDR2 is YFSETQ. The CDR3 covers 13 residues.

The CDR3, as DNA: TGCGCCAGCAGCCCTGGACAGGGGGCTAACTATGGCTACACCTTC. Translation gives CASSPGQGANYGYTF. The V call is TRBV5-1, the J call TRBJ1-2, with 10 nucleotides matching TRBD1. Trimming removed 4 bases from V and 0 bases from J; junction bases left unmatched: 3. Per the germline V gene, CDR1 is SGHRS and CDR2 is YFSETQ. This CDR3 spans 15 amino acids. Full variable domain (missing parts from reference TRBV5-1 and TRBJ1-2): KAGVTQTPRYLIKTRGQQVTLSCSPISGHRSVSWYQQTPGQGLQFLFEYFSETQRNKGNFPGRFSGRQFSNSRSEMNVSTLELGDSALYLCASSPGQGANYGYTFGSGTRLTVV.

The rearrangement uses TRBV5-1 and TRBJ2-5, with D maybe TRBD2 (6 bases). Germline-derived CDR1 and CDR2 are SGHRS and YFSETQ. This CDR3 is built from 17 residues. Trimming cost V 0 bases and J 1 base, with 16 bases left between them. The CDR3 loop reads CASSLGAAGRGQETQYF. CDR3 nucleotide sequence: TGCGCCAGCAGCTTGGGGGCCGCTGGGCGGGGCCAAGAGACCCAGTACTTC.

The V gene is TRBV7-2, the J gene TRBJ2-3; 8 nucleotides align to TRBD1. V lost 5 bases, J lost 7 bases, and 11 bases stayed unmatched. This CDR3 region has 15 residues. Germline CDR1 reads SGHTA; CDR2 reads FQGNSA. The CDR3 region is CASSHAPDRGYTQYF. The DNA for the CDR3 is TGTGCCAGCAGCCATGCCCCCGACAGGGGCTATACGCAGTATTTT.